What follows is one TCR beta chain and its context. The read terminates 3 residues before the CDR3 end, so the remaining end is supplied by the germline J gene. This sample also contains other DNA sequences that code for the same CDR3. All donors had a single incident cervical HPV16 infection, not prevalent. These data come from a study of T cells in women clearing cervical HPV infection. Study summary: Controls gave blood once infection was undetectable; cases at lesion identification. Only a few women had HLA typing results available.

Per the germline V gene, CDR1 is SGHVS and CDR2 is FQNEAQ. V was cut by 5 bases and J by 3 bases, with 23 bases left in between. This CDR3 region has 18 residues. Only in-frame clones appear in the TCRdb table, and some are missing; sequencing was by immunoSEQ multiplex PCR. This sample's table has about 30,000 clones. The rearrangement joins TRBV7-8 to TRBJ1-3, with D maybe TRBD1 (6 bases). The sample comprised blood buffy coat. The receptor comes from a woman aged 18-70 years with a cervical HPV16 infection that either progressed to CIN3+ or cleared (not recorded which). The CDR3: CASSPGVLRGPLGNTIYF. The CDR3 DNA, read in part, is TGTGCCAGCAGCCCAGGGGTTTTAAGGGGTCCTCTTGGAAACACC.